Given below is one TCR beta chain in context. This entry is derived from a study of blood T cell repertoires in COVID-19. Trimming took 5 bases from V and 6 from J, leaving 14 bases between them. CDR3 length: 14 amino acids. CDR1 is SEHNR and CDR2 is FQNEAQ in the germline V gene (reference sequence). The assay was immunoSEQ multiplex PCR, and TCRdb's table has in-frame clones only and misses some. Of approximately 160,000 clones in the sample, approximately 83% were seen once. The clonotype was recovered from a woman older than 75 with active or convalescent COVID-19. The chain recombines TRBV7-9 with TRBJ2-1; D is possibly TRBD1 (6 bases). The sample taken for sequencing was peripheral blood. The CDR3 loop reads CASSPRDISNEQFF. Here the CDR3 DNA reads TGTGCCAGCAGCCCCCGGGACATTTCCAATGAGCAGTTCTTC.